This T cell receptor beta chain was identified during a study of T cells in Graves' hyperthyroidism and ophthalmopathy. Study outcomes and limitations: Peripheral blood also featured most of the thyroid clonotypes expanded above 0.001. Stable hyperthyroidism was told apart from ophthalmopathy by a model built on 13 V-J features.

Researchers defined stable Graves' hyperthyroidism as no ophthalmopathy progression within 18 months. Uncontrolled infections, other autoimmune diseases, pregnancy or lactation led to exclusion of patients. This clonotype turned up a few times. Its specificity is unknown. Germline V gene sequence: CDR1 DFQATT, CDR2 SNEGSKA (reference sequence). This CDR3 has 14 residues. Trimming took 1 base from V and 2 from J, leaving 9 bases between them. Template material for amplifying TCR beta CDR3 regions consisted of RNA transcripts. First-round RT-PCR targeting the TCR CDR3 was performed with the HTBI primer set. From the multiplex PCR reads, TCRdb called clonotypes with MiXCR, one entry per CDR3 protein. The sample holds approximately 740,000 distinct CDR3 sequences, around 15% seen once.

The TCR sequence derives from a young woman with Graves' hyperthyroidism. The rearrangement links TRBV20-1 to TRBJ1-3; no clear D gene. Sequenced: blood. CDR3 in DNA: TGCAGTGCTAGAGTGAAAGGGACTGGAAACACCATATATTTT. Amino acids: CSARVKGTGNTIYF.